These T cell receptor beta chains were read from a single sample in a study of CD8 T cells in Susac syndrome. TCRdb re-derived calls from the immunoSEQ multiplex PCR reads in MiXCR, one entry per CDR3 protein. In the table there are 95,000 to 150,000 distinct CDR3 sequences, around 96% of which are singletons. Sequencing used CD4+ T cells from PBMCs. These receptors originate from a human donor with Susac syndrome. Both conserved end residues are part of each CDR3. The order of the fields is J gene, V gene, D gene, clone size, CDR3 DNA, CDR3 protein. A D gene is named only where the DNA matches it firmly. Clone sizes are given selectively: once, few, many, or a class where the clone is expanded.

>TRBJ2-3|TRBV28|.|.
TGTGCCAGCAGTCATACAGATACGCAGTATTTT
CASSHTDTQYF
>TRBJ1-2|TRBV19|.|once
TGTGCCAGTAACGAAGAGGACTATGGCTACACCTTC
CASNEEDYGYTF
>TRBJ2-7|TRBV29-1|.|.
TGCAGCGTTGGAGGGTGGTACGAGCAGTACTTC
CSVGGWYEQYF
>TRBJ1-3|TRBV20-1|.|.
TGCAGTGCTACCGGACAGAGTCTCGGAAACACCATATATTTT
CSATGQSLGNTIYF
>TRBJ2-1|TRBV5-1|.|once
TGCGCCAGCAGCCCGAGTTTAGCGGCCTCCTACAATGAGCAGTTCTTC
CASSPSLAASYNEQFF
>TRBJ1-4|TRBV2|TRBD1|.
TGTGCCAGCAGTACGGGACAGGGCCTCTGGATGTTTTTT
CASSTGQGLWMFF
>TRBJ2-3|TRBV9|.|.
TGTGCCAGCAGCGTAGAGTTGGCAGATACGCAGTATTTT
CASSVELADTQYF
>TRBJ2-5|TRBV20-1|.|once
TGCAGTGCTAGTGGGCGGTATCAAGAGACCCAGTACTTC
CSASGRYQETQYF
>TRBJ1-5|TRBV20-1|.|.
TGCAGTGCTAGACCCGGGGGTGGACCTGGGGGCAATCAGCCCCAGCATTTT
CSARPGGGPGGNQPQHF
>TRBJ2-5|TRBV30|.|once
TGTGCCTGGAGTAGTCAGGGTCGGGAGACCCAGTACTTC
CAWSSQGRETQYF
>TRBJ2-5|TRBV7-9|.|.
TGTGCCAGCAGCGGGGCCGCGTGGGGTCCGCAAGAGACCCAGTACTTC
CASSGAAWGPQETQYF
>TRBJ1-1|TRBV7-2|.|.
TGTGCCAGCAGCCCCCTCGGAGGGAACACTGAAGCTTTCTTT
CASSPLGGNTEAFF
>TRBJ1-2|TRBV5-6|TRBD1|.
TGTGCCAGCAGCTTTACAGGGGACTATGGCTACACCTTC
CASSFTGDYGYTF
>TRBJ1-1|TRBV29-1|.|.
TGCAGCGCTCTTCCCCGGGGGCAGGGTGAAGCTTTCTTT
CSALPRGQGEAFF
>TRBJ2-3|TRBV5-4|TRBD1|.
TGTGCCAGCAGCTCACCGACAGGGGGCGCGATCCCAGATACGCAGTATTTT
CASSSPTGGAIPDTQYF
>TRBJ2-5|TRBV20-1|.|.
TGCAGTGCTAGAGCTAGATTAGGGGAGACCCAGTACTTC
CSARARLGETQYF
>TRBJ2-3|TRBV20-1|TRBD2|.
TGCAGTGCTAGAGATCCCTTGCGGGAGAGGCCAGATACGCAGTATTTT
CSARDPLRERPDTQYF
>TRBJ2-7|TRBV6-2/TRBV6-3|.|.
TGTGCCAGCAGTTACTCAGCACGCGAGCAGTACTTC
CASSYSAREQYF